This T cell receptor (beta chain) was documented in a study of human T cells and chemical hapten exposure. There are 15 residues in the CDR3. Trimming cost V 7 bases and J 1 base, with 16 bases left between them. Unfractionated whole blood served as the source for total RNA extraction. Each cDNA molecule in the library carried unique molecular identifiers. TCRdb re-called the 5' RACE reads with MiXCR, one entry per CDR3 protein. The sample contains under 150,000 distinct CDR3 sequences, approximately 20% of which appear only once. The receptor's source is a human donor in good health. The chain employs TRBV12-3 or TRBV12-4 and TRBJ1-1; perhaps TRBD1 as D (6 bases). As DNA, the CDR3 is TGTGCCAGCACCCACAGGGTGACCCCGAACACTGAAGCTTTCTTT. Its translation: CASTHRVTPNTEAFF.